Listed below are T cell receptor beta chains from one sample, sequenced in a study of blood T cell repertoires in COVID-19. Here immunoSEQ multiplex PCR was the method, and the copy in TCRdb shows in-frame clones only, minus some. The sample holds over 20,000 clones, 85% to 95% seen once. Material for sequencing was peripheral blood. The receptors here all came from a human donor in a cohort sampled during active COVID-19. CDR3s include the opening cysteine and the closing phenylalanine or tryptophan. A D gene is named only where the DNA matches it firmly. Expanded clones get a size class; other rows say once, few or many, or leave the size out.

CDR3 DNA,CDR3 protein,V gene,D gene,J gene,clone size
TGTGCCAGCAGCTTGGATGGAGGAGCGCAGTACTTC,CASSLDGGAQYF,TRBV5-4,NA,TRBJ2-7,NA
TGTGCCAGCAGTGCCCTGCGGGAGTCCGGGGAGCTGTTTTTT,CASSALRESGELFF,TRBV6-4,TRBD2,TRBJ2-2,NA
TGTGCCAGCAGCTTAAGGGGGACCCAGACAGGACCCTATAATTCACCCCTCCACTTT,CASSLRGTQTGPYNSPLHF,TRBV11-3,NA,TRBJ1-6,NA
TGTGCCAGCAGCTCGACTAGGTCCTACGAGCAGTACTTC,CASSSTRSYEQYF,TRBV7-8,NA,TRBJ2-7,few
TGTGCCAGCAGCGAGGGGGTCTCGAACACTGAAGCTTTCTTT,CASSEGVSNTEAFF,TRBV3-1/TRBV3-2,NA,TRBJ1-1,NA
TGCAGTGCTAGTCCCCCAACTAGCAACAATGAGCAGTTCTTC,CSASPPTSNNEQFF,TRBV20-1,NA,TRBJ2-1,NA
TGTGCCAGCAGCTTATCGGCGGGAGGTTTCTACAATGAGCAGTTCTTC,CASSLSAGGFYNEQFF,TRBV7-6,TRBD2,TRBJ2-1,NA
TGTGCCAGCAGCTTAGGGGAGTCCTATGGCTACACCTTC,CASSLGESYGYTF,TRBV7-8,NA,TRBJ1-2,NA
TGCGCCAGCAGCTTAATGAGATATCAAGAGACCCAGTACTTC,CASSLMRYQETQYF,TRBV5-1,NA,TRBJ2-5,NA
TGTGCCAGCAGCACGGGTGGGGGCACTGGAAACACCATATATTTT,CASSTGGGTGNTIYF,TRBV7-9,NA,TRBJ1-3,NA
TGTGCCAGCAGCGTAGGACTAGCGGGGGGGTACAATGAGCAGTTCTTC,CASSVGLAGGYNEQFF,TRBV9,TRBD2,TRBJ2-1,NA
TGTGCCAGCAGCTCCACCGGGACAGGGGTCCAGCCCCAGCATTTT,CASSSTGTGVQPQHF,TRBV7-8,TRBD1,TRBJ1-5,NA
TGTGCCAGCAGCCCTAGCGGGAGACGTGGTGAGCAGTTCTTC,CASSPSGRRGEQFF,TRBV11-3,TRBD2,TRBJ2-1,NA
TGTGCCACCAGTGGGACTATTAGGCACGAGCAGTACTTC,CATSGTIRHEQYF,TRBV24-1,NA,TRBJ2-7,NA
TGTGCCAGCAGTTTTCGGACAGGGGGCCGGAACACTGAAGCTTTCTTT,CASSFRTGGRNTEAFF,TRBV27,TRBD1,TRBJ1-1,NA
TGTGCCAGCAGCCCGGGACAGGGTGGTACCGGGGAGCTGTTTTTT,CASSPGQGGTGELFF,TRBV6-5,TRBD1,TRBJ2-2,NA
TGTGCCAGCAGCAAAAAGAGCGGCAGCTCTGGAAACACCATATATTTT,CASSKKSGSSGNTIYF,TRBV21-1,NA,TRBJ1-3,NA
TGTGCCAGCAGGCGGGGGGTCTCTGGAAACACCATATATTTT,CASRRGVSGNTIYF,TRBV6-5,NA,TRBJ1-3,NA
TGCGCCAGCAGCGTTGGTGGGACAGGCAATCAGCCCCAGCATTTT,CASSVGGTGNQPQHF,TRBV5-1,TRBD1,TRBJ1-5,NA
TGTGCCAGCTCAACGACAGAGAACACTGAAGCTTTCTTT,CASSTTENTEAFF,TRBV18,NA,TRBJ1-1,NA
TGCAGCGTTCACGAGGGTAGGACCCAGTACTTC,CSVHEGRTQYF,TRBV29-1,NA,TRBJ2-5,NA
TGTGCCAGCAGTGTAAAATACAATGAGCAGTTCTTC,CASSVKYNEQFF,TRBV27,NA,TRBJ2-1,NA
TGTGCCAGCAGTTTATGGGCCCCAGGGAACTATGGCTACACCTTC,CASSLWAPGNYGYTF,TRBV27,NA,TRBJ1-2,NA
TGCGCCAGCAGCCCCCGACACGGAGGCACAGGGAATGAGCAGTTCTTC,CASSPRHGGTGNEQFF,TRBV4-1,NA,TRBJ2-1,few
TGTGCCATCAGTTTGAGACAGAGGACTAGCGGGTCCTACGAGCAGTACTTC,CAISLRQRTSGSYEQYF,TRBV10-3,TRBD2,TRBJ2-7,NA
TGTGCCAGCACTTTACAGGCAGGGGTATATAATTCACCCCTCCACTTT,CASTLQAGVYNSPLHF,TRBV2,NA,TRBJ1-6,NA
TGTGCCAGCAGCTTGCAGGGGGCGAACACCGGGGAGCTGTTTTTT,CASSLQGANTGELFF,TRBV5-4,TRBD1,TRBJ2-2,few
TGTGCCAGCAGCCAAGGGCAGGGGCCTCCCAATCAGCCCCAGCATTTT,CASSQGQGPPNQPQHF,TRBV4-2,NA,TRBJ1-5,NA
TGTGCCAGTAGTATCCAACAGGGGACGTATCAGCCCCAGCATTTT,CASSIQQGTYQPQHF,TRBV19,TRBD1,TRBJ1-5,NA
TGTGCCAGCAGCTTAGTTCAGGGGAGTTCGCCCCAGCATTTT,CASSLVQGSSPQHF,TRBV7-8,NA,TRBJ1-5,NA
TGTGCCAGCAGCGTAGTCCGCAATGAGCAGTTCTTC,CASSVVRNEQFF,TRBV9,NA,TRBJ2-1,few
TGTGCCAGCAGCCTCTCGGGAGGAACAGATACGCAGTATTTT,CASSLSGGTDTQYF,TRBV7-2,TRBD2,TRBJ2-3,NA
TGTGCCAGCAGTTACGGGGGGTCCTACGAGCAGTACTTC,CASSYGGSYEQYF,TRBV6-5,NA,TRBJ2-7,NA
TGTGCCAGCAGCTTGATCGGGTCATCGTCCGGGGAGCTGTTTTTT,CASSLIGSSSGELFF,TRBV5-4,NA,TRBJ2-2,NA
TGTGCCAGCAGTTACCGATCAGCGCGACAGTACTTC,CASSYRSARQYF,TRBV6-2/TRBV6-3,NA,TRBJ2-7,NA
TGTGCCAGCTCATCTCCTCCCGGGACAGGCTTGAACACTGAAGCTTTCTTT,CASSSPPGTGLNTEAFF,TRBV18,TRBD1,TRBJ1-1,NA
TGTGCCAGCAGCTTGGATGGGGGGATGACAACTGAAGCTTTCTTT,CASSLDGGMTTEAFF,TRBV5-4,NA,TRBJ1-1,NA
TGTGCCAGTAGTGTTCGACAGGGCAATGAAAAACTGTTTTTT,CASSVRQGNEKLFF,TRBV19,TRBD1,TRBJ1-4,NA
TGTGCCAGCAGTCCCGCCGACATGATGGGGGCACTGGGGAAATCCCACGAGCAGTACTTC,CASSPADMMGALGKSHEQYF,TRBV27,NA,TRBJ2-7,NA
TGTGCCAGCAGCTTAGGTCCGGTGGTGGGCAGATACAATGAGCAGTTCTTC,CASSLGPVVGRYNEQFF,TRBV7-7,NA,TRBJ2-1,NA
TGTGCCAGCAGCCTTCCATTGGACAGGGACGAGCAGTACTTC,CASSLPLDRDEQYF,TRBV6-5,TRBD1,TRBJ2-7,NA
TGTGCCAGTCGCGACAGGGGACCCTATGGCTACACCTTC,CASRDRGPYGYTF,TRBV6-5,TRBD1,TRBJ1-2,NA
TGTGCCAGCAGTAAACAGAGTGCAACTAATGAAAAACTGTTTTTT,CASSKQSATNEKLFF,TRBV11-3,NA,TRBJ1-4,NA
TGTGCCAGCAGAGCCGACAGCACCGGGGAGCTGTTTTTT,CASRADSTGELFF,TRBV2,NA,TRBJ2-2,NA
TGTGCCAGCAGCTCTGCGACTGGAAACACCATATATTTT,CASSSATGNTIYF,TRBV9,NA,TRBJ1-3,NA
TGTGCCAGCAGCCCACTAGGACAGGGTGGGGAGACCCAGTACTTC,CASSPLGQGGETQYF,TRBV7-3,TRBD1,TRBJ2-5,NA
TGTGCCAGCAGCCTGGGCCGGGCCAGCGGGCAAGAGACCCAGTACTTC,CASSLGRASGQETQYF,TRBV7-2,NA,TRBJ2-5,once
TGTGCCAGCAGCCATAGGACTAGCGGGGGGAGAAGTTACGAGCAGTACTTC,CASSHRTSGGRSYEQYF,TRBV3-1/TRBV3-2,TRBD2,TRBJ2-7,NA
TGTGCCAGCAGCCCTCTCGGGGGGATGAACACTGAAGCTTTCTTT,CASSPLGGMNTEAFF,TRBV2,NA,TRBJ1-1,NA
TGTGCCAGCAGCTCGGGACTAGGCTCCTACGAGCAGTACTTC,CASSSGLGSYEQYF,TRBV7-2,TRBD2,TRBJ2-7,NA
TGTGCCAGCAGCCACGGGTCCGGGGAGCTGTTTTTT,CASSHGSGELFF,TRBV3-1/TRBV3-2,NA,TRBJ2-2,NA
TGCGCCAGCAGTGAAGGGACGGCCGGGGGAGGCTACACCTTC,CASSEGTAGGGYTF,TRBV10-1,NA,TRBJ1-2,few
TGTGCCAGCAGCTCGGGCGGGTGGGACAGGACGAAAGAGACCCAGTACTTC,CASSSGGWDRTKETQYF,TRBV5-4,TRBD1,TRBJ2-5,NA
TGCGCCAGCAGAGAAGACGCCCGGAGCTCCTACAATGAGCAGTTCTTC,CASREDARSSYNEQFF,TRBV10-1,NA,TRBJ2-1,NA
TGCGCCAGCAGCTCTACCCTAGCGGGAGGAAAGCAGTTCTTC,CASSSTLAGGKQFF,TRBV5-1,TRBD2,TRBJ2-1,NA
TGTGCCAGCAGCCCGGGTTGGGTGAGGGCGAACACTGAAGCTTTCTTT,CASSPGWVRANTEAFF,TRBV5-8,NA,TRBJ1-1,NA
TGTGCCAGCAGTTTGGGCACTCTCAATGGCTACACCTTC,CASSLGTLNGYTF,TRBV28,NA,TRBJ1-2,NA
TGCGCCAGCAGCCCGGATACAACAGGGGGCACTGAAGCTTTCTTT,CASSPDTTGGTEAFF,TRBV5-1,TRBD1,TRBJ1-1,NA